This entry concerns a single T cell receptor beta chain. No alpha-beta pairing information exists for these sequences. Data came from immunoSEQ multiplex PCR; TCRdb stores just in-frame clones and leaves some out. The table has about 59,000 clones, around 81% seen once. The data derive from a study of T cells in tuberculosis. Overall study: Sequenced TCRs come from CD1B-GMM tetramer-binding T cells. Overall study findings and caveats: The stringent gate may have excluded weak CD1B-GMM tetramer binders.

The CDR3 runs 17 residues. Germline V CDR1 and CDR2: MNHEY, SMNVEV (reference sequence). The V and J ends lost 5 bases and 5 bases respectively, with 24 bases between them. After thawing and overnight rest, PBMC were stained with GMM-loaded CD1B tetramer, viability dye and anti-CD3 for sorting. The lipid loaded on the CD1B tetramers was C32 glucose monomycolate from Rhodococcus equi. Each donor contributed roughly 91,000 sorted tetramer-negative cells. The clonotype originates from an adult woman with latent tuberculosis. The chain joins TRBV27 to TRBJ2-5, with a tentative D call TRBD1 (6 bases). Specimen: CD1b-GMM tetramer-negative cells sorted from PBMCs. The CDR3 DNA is TGTGCCAGCAGTACATACAGGGAGAGGGGATCAGGGGAGACCCAGTACTTC. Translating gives CASSTYRERGSGETQYF.